This is a list of T cell receptor beta chains from one sample in a study of identical twins. Via MiXCR, TCRdb re-called the 5' RACE reads, giving one row per CDR3 protein. The sample gives a few hundred thousand distinct CDR3 sequences, about 8.3% of which show up once; roughly 3.1% is in the top ten. The sample was also linked to a second study, of yellow fever vaccine responses in identical twins.

The material sequenced was CD8+ T cells sorted from blood. The receptors come from a woman aged 18-29 years in good health. Both conserved end residues are part of each CDR3. D genes are given only for firm matches. Not all rows give a size; the values are once, few, many and, for expanded clones, a class.

>TRBJ1-3|many|-|TRBV7-9
TGTGCCAGCAGGGGTGGATTATCTGGAAACACCATATATTTT
CASRGGLSGNTIYF
>TRBJ2-2|many|-|TRBV7-3
TGTGCCAGCAGCTTCCGGGGGGCAGCCACCGGGGAGCTGTTTTTT
CASSFRGAATGELFF
>TRBJ2-5|-|TRBD2|TRBV7-9
TGTGCCAGCAGCTCCCCCGGGACTAGCCTCCAAGAGACCCAGTACTTC
CASSSPGTSLQETQYF
>TRBJ2-3|many|-|TRBV9
TGTGCCAGCAGCGTTGTGTCCACAGATACGCAGTATTTT
CASSVVSTDTQYF
>TRBJ2-7|-|TRBD1|TRBV30
TGTGCCTGGAGTTTCGGGACAGGGGGCCACGAGCAGTACTTC
CAWSFGTGGHEQYF
>TRBJ2-1|many|-|TRBV12-3/TRBV12-4
TGTGCCAGCAGTTTCTGGCAAACGCATGAGCAGTTCTTC
CASSFWQTHEQFF
>TRBJ1-1|-|-|TRBV2
TGTGCCAGCAGTGAATATGCGGGGGAAGCTTTCTTT
CASSEYAGEAFF
>TRBJ2-7|many|TRBD2|TRBV14
TGTGCCAGCAGCCGAGCCCCCGGGACTAGCGGGACCCCTTCCTACGAGCAGTACTTC
CASSRAPGTSGTPSYEQYF
>TRBJ2-7|many|-|TRBV27
TGTGCCAGCAGCAAGGGGGGGCTCTACGAGCAGTACTTC
CASSKGGLYEQYF
>TRBJ2-1|many|-|TRBV28
TGTGCCAGCAGTGCCGGACAGAGTTATAAGAGTGAGCAGTTCTTC
CASSAGQSYKSEQFF
>TRBJ2-5|few|TRBD1|TRBV28
TGTGCCAGCAGACTGGACAGGGGGCAGGAGACCCAGTACTTC
CASRLDRGQETQYF
>TRBJ2-1|-|TRBD1|TRBV24-1
TGTGCCACCAGTGATTTTGTTGACTCGGGACAGGGGTACAATGAGCAGTTCTTC
CATSDFVDSGQGYNEQFF
>TRBJ2-5|-|TRBD2|TRBV4-3
TGCGCCAGCAGCCAAGATATTCAGACTAGCGTTCAAGAGACCCAGTACTTC
CASSQDIQTSVQETQYF
>TRBJ2-7|many|-|TRBV7-9
TGTGCCAGCAGTCCATCCGCCTACGAGCAGTACTTC
CASSPSAYEQYF
>TRBJ2-7|many|TRBD2|TRBV7-9
TGTGCCAGCAGCTTAACTACCGGGACTATGCGCTACGAGCAGTACTTC
CASSLTTGTMRYEQYF
>TRBJ2-7|-|-|TRBV7-9
TGTGCCAGCAGCTTACCCACCACCTACGAGCAGTACTTC
CASSLPTTYEQYF
>TRBJ2-1|-|TRBD2|TRBV20-1
TGCAGTGCTTTACGGAGGGGACTAGCGGGCCGAAGGAATGAGCAGTTCTTC
CSALRRGLAGRRNEQFF
>TRBJ1-1|few|-|TRBV19
TGTGCCAGTAGAAGGACAAGGGGGAAAGAAGCTTTCTTT
CASRRTRGKEAFF
>TRBJ2-2|few|TRBD1|TRBV7-9
TGTGCCAGCAGCACACCGGGACAGAGCTACACCGGGGAGCTGTTTTTT
CASSTPGQSYTGELFF
>TRBJ2-1|many|-|TRBV14
TGTGCCAGCAGCCAAGATTTGAATTACAATGAGCAGTTCTTC
CASSQDLNYNEQFF
>TRBJ2-5|many|-|TRBV15
TGTGCCACCAGCAGAACTCCGTATTCACAAGAGACCCAGTACTTC
CATSRTPYSQETQYF
>TRBJ2-7|-|TRBD2|TRBV28
TGTGCCAGCAATCCCGCGGGGGGTTACGAGCAGTACTTC
CASNPAGGYEQYF
>TRBJ2-5|many|TRBD2|TRBV11-1
TGTGCCAGCAGCTTAGGTGGTCGTTGGCCTAGCGGGACTCAAGAGACCCAGTACTTC
CASSLGGRWPSGTQETQYF
>TRBJ2-1|few|TRBD2|TRBV6-4
TGTGCCAGCAGCGCTGGAGCGGGAGGGAACAATGAGCAGTTCTTC
CASSAGAGGNNEQFF
>TRBJ2-1|few|TRBD2|TRBV27
TGTGCCAGCAGTCCACAAACTAGCGTCAGTAGCTCCTACAATGAGCAGTTCTTC
CASSPQTSVSSSYNEQFF
>TRBJ2-5|few|-|TRBV15
TGTGCCACCAGCAGAGGGGGGTGGGGCCCACACACCCAAGAGACCCAGTACTTC
CATSRGGWGPHTQETQYF
>TRBJ2-3|many|-|TRBV7-9
TGTGCCAGCAGGGAAGACACAGATACGCAGTATTTT
CASREDTDTQYF
>TRBJ2-1|many|TRBD2|TRBV12-3/TRBV12-4
TGTGCCAGCAGTTTAGTCTTTGGACTAGCCTACAATGAGCAGTTCTTC
CASSLVFGLAYNEQFF
>TRBJ2-1|few|TRBD2|TRBV6-5
TGTGCCAGCAGTTACTCGGGACTAACGGGAGGAAGCGCCTACAATGAGCAGTTCTTC
CASSYSGLTGGSAYNEQFF
>TRBJ2-2|-|-|TRBV20-1
TGCAGTGCTAGAGCCGCGGGACAGAACACCGGGGAGCTGTTTTTT
CSARAAGQNTGELFF
>TRBJ1-2|-|TRBD1|TRBV12-3/TRBV12-4
TGTGCCAGCAGTTCTTGGGACAGACATAACTATGGCTACACCTTC
CASSSWDRHNYGYTF
>TRBJ2-3|few|-|TRBV7-3
TGTGCCAGCAGCTTAAGGACTACCAAAAGCACAGATACGCAGTATTTT
CASSLRTTKSTDTQYF
>TRBJ1-2|few|-|TRBV25-1
TGTGCCAGCAGTCCCCTCGGGTCGTCTAACTATGGCTACACCTTC
CASSPLGSSNYGYTF
>TRBJ2-3|few|TRBD2|TRBV11-2
TGTGCCAGCAGCCCTACTAGCGCAGCGACCTGGAGCACAGATACGCAGTATTTT
CASSPTSAATWSTDTQYF
>TRBJ2-1|few|-|TRBV29-1
TGCAGCGTATCCGGGACCTTAACTAACAATGAGCAGTTCTTC
CSVSGTLTNNEQFF
>TRBJ2-7|few|TRBD1|TRBV20-1
TGCAGTGCTAGCGACACAGGGGCTACCTACTCCTACGAGCAGTACTTC
CSASDTGATYSYEQYF
>TRBJ2-7|few|-|TRBV20-1
TGCAGTGCTAGTCACAGCGGAACCTACGAGCAGTACTTC
CSASHSGTYEQYF
>TRBJ2-5|few|TRBD2|TRBV6-4
TGTGCCAGCAGTGCCACCGGGACTAGCGGGAGTGAGACCCAGTACTTC
CASSATGTSGSETQYF
>TRBJ2-2|-|-|TRBV7-8
TGTGCCAGCATTAATAGGGGCACCGGGGAGCTGTTTTTT
CASINRGTGELFF
>TRBJ2-3|-|-|TRBV9
TGTGCCAGCAGCGTAGTGCCCGCAGATACGCAGTATTTT
CASSVVPADTQYF
>TRBJ2-5|-|-|TRBV7-9
TGTGCCAGCACCCAATTAGCGGAAGAGACCCAGTACTTC
CASTQLAEETQYF
>TRBJ2-1|-|-|TRBV7-8
TGTGCCAGCAGCTTTCCTCGGGGTTGGTCCTACAATGAGCAGTTCTTC
CASSFPRGWSYNEQFF
>TRBJ2-6|many|-|TRBV6-4
TGTGCCAGCAGTGACTCGAAGGGGTCTGGGGCCAACGTCCTGACTTTC
CASSDSKGSGANVLTF
>TRBJ2-7|few|-|TRBV28
TGTGCCAGCAGTGCTCGACAGACACCTTACGAGCAGTACTTC
CASSARQTPYEQYF
>TRBJ2-7|-|-|TRBV7-9
TGTGCCAGCAGCTCTCCAGAAGCGGGTGCCCACTCCTACGAGCAGTACTTC
CASSSPEAGAHSYEQYF
>TRBJ2-7|many|TRBD1|TRBV29-1
TGCAGCGTTGAAGTACCGGGACAGACCTACGAGCAGTACTTC
CSVEVPGQTYEQYF
>TRBJ2-7|few|-|TRBV12-3/TRBV12-4
TGTGCCAGCAGTCCACCGGCTAAGGACGAGCAGTACTTC
CASSPPAKDEQYF
>TRBJ1-5|few|-|TRBV6-1
TGTGCCAGCAGAACCTCAGGGACGGGCAATCAGCCCCAGCATTTT
CASRTSGTGNQPQHF
>TRBJ2-7|few|-|TRBV27
TGTGCCAGCAGTTTTTCCGGGACGAAGACCTACGAGCAGTACTTC
CASSFSGTKTYEQYF
>TRBJ1-2|few|-|TRBV3-1
TGTGCCAGCAGCCAAGATATCCGAGGGGCCGGATTTGGCTACACCTTC
CASSQDIRGAGFGYTF
>TRBJ1-2|-|-|TRBV2
TGTGCCAGCAGTGAACCAGCAGGATCGTATGGCTACACCTTC
CASSEPAGSYGYTF